A single sample is the source of the 26 T cell receptor beta chains below, sequenced in a study of beta chain features in type 1 diabetes. What was sequenced were expressed TCRB transcripts, since all of the isolated RNA had been reverse transcribed. Measured with immunoSEQ multiplex PCR; TCRdb has only the in-frame clones, and not every one. The table has under 950,000 clones, about 17% seen once; the top ten hold 0.02% to 0.025%. Sequencing was carried out using naive CD4+ T cells from blood. The source of these receptors is a woman younger than 30 in good health.

This clone was seen a handful of times. The chain joins TRBV10-3 to TRBJ2-7; D is uncertain. Trimming took off 5 bases at V and 0 bases at J, with 20 bases between the two ends. The CDR3 covers 17 residues. Germline V gives CDR1 ENHRY, CDR2 SYGVKD. CDR3 nucleotide sequence: TGTGCCATCAGTTCCCAATCAGTGGCCCTGGGCTCCTACGAGCAGTACTTC. Residues: CAISSQSVALGSYEQYF.

This clone has a handful of counts. The chain recombines TRBV2 with TRBJ2-5; D gene unclear. Germline assignment: CDR1 SNHLY and CDR2 FYNNEI. Trimming took 8 bases from V and 1 from J, leaving 14 bases between them. This CDR3 has 14 residues. The CDR3 spells CASLFWERQETQYF. CDR3 bases: TGTGCCAGCTTGTTCTGGGAACGCCAAGAGACCCAGTACTTC.

This clone has more than one count but fewer than ten. This rearrangement joins TRBV7-2 to TRBJ1-1; a possible D gene is TRBD1 (6 bases). V was shortened by 3 bases and J by 0 bases, with 11 bases between the two germline ends. The CDR3 has 15 residues. CDR1 and CDR2 (germline): SGHTA, FQGNSA. The CDR3 DNA reads TGTGCCAGCAGCTTCGGACAGAACATGAACACTGAAGCTTTCTTT. Protein sequence: CASSFGQNMNTEAFF.

This chain uses TRBV5-6 with TRBJ2-1; D call uncertain. This CDR3 region has 12 residues. The V and J ends lost 0 bases and 16 bases respectively, with 14 bases between them. CDR1 is SGHDT, CDR2 YYEEEE, per germline. The chain's CDR3 is CASSLERISFFF. CDR3 DNA sequence: TGTGCCAGCAGCTTGGAGAGAATATCGTTTTTCTTC.

The CDR3 loop reads CASSETPGPYNEQFF. As DNA, the CDR3 is TGTGCCAGCAGCGAGACCCCGGGGCCGTACAATGAGCAGTTCTTC. This sequence joins TRBV9 and TRBJ2-1; D may match TRBD1 or TRBD2 (5 bases each). V lost 3 bases and J 4 bases, leaving 14 bases between the germline ends. The CDR3 spans 15 residues. CDR1 and CDR2 from the germline V gene are SGDLS and YYNGEE. Full variable domain (rest looked up from reference TRBV9 and TRBJ2-1): DSGVTQTPKHLITATGQRVTLRCSPRSGDLSVYWYQQSLDQGLQFLIQYYNGEERAKGNILERFSAQQFPDLHSELNLSSLELGDSALYFCASSETPGPYNEQFFGPGTRLTVL.

Note on this clone: A far larger clone is off by one base, so a read error is likely. The same CDR3 also results from other DNA sequences found in this sample. This rearrangement joins TRBV6-5 to TRBJ2-1; D gene uncertain. Germline values: CDR1 MNHEY, CDR2 SVGAGI. Trimming stripped 6 bases from V and 1 base from J, with 1 base between. The CDR3 loop spans 11 amino acids. The CDR3 loop is CASRSYNEQFF. DNA for the CDR3: TGTGCCAGCAGGTCCTACAATGAGCAGTTCTTC.

A remark on this clone: The sample contains more than one DNA sequence encoding this CDR3. This chain uses TRBV28 with TRBJ2-7; D is undetermined. Per the germline V gene, CDR1 is MDHEN and CDR2 is SYDVKM. The CDR3 has 12 amino acids. V was cut by 1 base and J by 2 bases, with 3 bases left in between. The CDR3 nucleotides are TGTGCCAGCAGTTTATACCCCTACGAGCAGTACTTC. Its protein product is CASSLYPYEQYF.

The chain uses TRBV6-6 and TRBJ2-5, with 9 positions matching TRBD1. The V gene end was trimmed by 3 bases and the J gene end by 5 bases; junction bases not matched to a gene: 7. This CDR3 comprises 15 residues. In germline, CDR1 is MNHNY, CDR2 SVGAGI (reference sequence). CDR3 amino acids: CASSYQGQGFETQYF. The CDR3 nucleotides read TGTGCCAGCAGTTATCAGGGACAGGGTTTCGAGACCCAGTACTTC.

This clone was seen a few times. V is TRBV7-3 and J is TRBJ2-3; D remains unclear. Between the trimmed V and J ends, which lost 2 bases and 6 bases, there was a span of 12 bases. This CDR3 is built from 14 residues. CDR1 is SGHTA, CDR2 FQGTGA, per germline. CDR3 loop: CASSLAWASDTQYF. The CDR3 DNA reads as TGTGCCAGCAGCTTAGCCTGGGCCTCCGATACGCAGTATTTT.

V and J are TRBV29-1 and TRBJ2-1, with 10 bases fitting TRBD2. J lost 2 bases, V lost 3 bases, and 1 base had no gene match. Germline V gene data show CDR1 as SQVTM and CDR2 as ANQGSEA. This CDR3 region has 14 residues. The CDR3 region is CSVEGLATYNEQFF. The CDR3 DNA reads TGCAGCGTTGAGGGACTAGCGACCTACAATGAGCAGTTCTTC.

This clone occurred a few times. The gene calls are TRBV19 and TRBJ1-2; D is ambiguous. V lost 1 base and J 10 bases, leaving 7 bases between the germline ends. CDR1 LNHDA and CDR2 SQIVND come from the germline V gene (reference sequence). This CDR3 contains 11 residues. The CDR3 here is CASSIASVYTF. The CDR3 DNA sequence: TGTGCCAGTAGTATAGCTTCGGTCTACACCTTC.

This clone was seen only a few times. The V call is TRBV28, the J call TRBJ2-7; 8 bases are shared with TRBD2. Unmatched junction bases numbered 19, after V lost 3 bases and J lost 3 bases. The CDR3 spans 19 residues. Per the germline V gene, CDR1 is MDHEN and CDR2 is SYDVKM. CDR3 DNA sequence: TGTGCCAGCAGTTTCATGCGGCCGCATACTAAGCGGGGGTACTACGAGCAGTACTTC. Translated: CASSFMRPHTKRGYYEQYF.

This clone was seen more than once but under ten times. Other DNA sequences of this sample code for an identical CDR3. The genes are TRBV27 and TRBJ1-5; D remains ambiguous. Trimming took off 3 bases at V and 7 bases at J, with 7 bases between the two ends. CDR3 length: 12 amino acids. Germline V gene lookup returns CDR1 MNHEY and CDR2 SMNVEV (reference sequence). The CDR3 protein is CASSFLGQPQHF. The CDR3 DNA is TGTGCCAGCAGTTTCCTCGGGCAGCCCCAGCATTTT.

The table lists this clone with a few counts. The V and J genes are TRBV11-2 and TRBJ2-5; weak D call: TRBD2 (6 bases). Germline CDR1 is SGHAT and CDR2 is FQNNGV. Trimming left V 5 bases short and J 1 base short, with 17 bases between. CDR3 length: 16 residues. The CDR3 sequence: CASSRERGLIQETQYF. CDR3 DNA sequence: TGTGCCAGCAGCAGAGAACGGGGACTGATCCAAGAGACCCAGTACTTC. The full variable domain, completed using reference TRBV11-2 and TRBJ2-5, is EAGVAQSPRYKIIEKRQSVAFWCNPISGHATLYWYQQILGQGPKLLIQFQNNGVVDDSQLPKDRFSAERLKGVDSTLKIQPAKLEDSAVYLCASSRERGLIQETQYFGPGTRLLVL.

This chain links TRBV7-2 with TRBJ2-1; 15 bases agree with TRBD2. The CDR3 is made up of 15 amino acids. The germline V gene has CDR1 SGHTA and CDR2 FQGNSA. V lost 3 bases, J lost 15 bases, and 9 bases stayed unmatched. CDR3 residues: CASSFPGLAGGLWFF. CDR3 DNA: TGTGCCAGCAGCTTCCCGGGACTAGCGGGAGGATTGTGGTTCTTC.

This clone showed up just a few times. The same CDR3 also results from other DNA sequences found in this sample. V is TRBV29-1 and J is TRBJ2-7, with D tentatively TRBD2 (6 bases). V was cut by 4 bases and J by 0 bases, with 7 bases left in between. The CDR3 runs 12 residues. Germline loops: CDR1 SQVTM, CDR2 ANQGSEA. Written as DNA, the CDR3 is TGCAGCGTTGCGACTAGCTCCTACGAGCAGTACTTC. This gives the protein CSVATSSYEQYF.

This rearrangement joins TRBV21-1 to TRBJ2-7; TRBD2 is the table's D call and was not checked against the DNA. TRBV21-1 corresponds to a pseudogene. This CDR3 has 17 amino acids. CDR3 in amino acids: CASGGLGATNSSYEQYF. The CDR3 nucleotides are TGTGCCAGCGGAGGGCTAGGGGCGACAAATAGCTCCTACGAGCAGTACTTC.

This clone was seen only a few times. This chain connects TRBV10-2 to TRBJ2-1; D is perhaps TRBD1 (7 bases). Looked up from germline, CDR1 is WSHSY and CDR2 is SAAADI. V was clipped by 3 bases and J by 1 base, with 16 bases between them. The CDR3 totals 17 residues. Here the CDR3 reads CASSDRIRGVSYNEQFF. For the CDR3, the DNA is TGCGCCAGCAGTGATAGAATCAGGGGGGTTTCCTACAATGAGCAGTTCTTC.

The chain couples TRBV15 to TRBJ2-4; TRBD1 matches at 9 bases. With 1 base clipped from V and 0 bases from J, the junction kept 16 bases outside the gene matches. The CDR3 is 21 residues long. Looked up from germline, CDR1 is LNHNV and CDR2 is YYDKDF (reference sequence). CDR3 coding DNA: TGTGCCACCAGCAGAGCCCGCGGGACAGGGACCCGATATATAGCCAAAAACATTCAGTACTTC. This sequence encodes CATSRARGTGTRYIAKNIQYF.

As to this clone: The same CDR3 also results from other DNA sequences found in this sample. V is TRBV6-6 and J is TRBJ1-4; TRBD1 aligns across 7 bases. The germline CDR1 and CDR2 sequences are MNHNY and SVGAGI (reference sequence). This CDR3 is built from 16 residues. Losses at the gene ends were 0 bases for V and 7 bases for J; bases not matched to a gene: 8. The CDR3 sequence: CASSYSLSGGGEKLFF. CDR3 bases: TGTGCCAGCAGTTACTCGTTGTCAGGGGGAGGTGAAAAACTGTTTTTT.

This clone was recorded a few times. The chain couples TRBV28 to TRBJ2-5; D unclear. CDR1 is MDHEN and CDR2 is SYDVKM in the germline V gene. V lost 6 bases, J lost 3 bases, and 5 bases lay in between. The CDR3 sequence is 11 residues long. The CDR3 loop is CASSVEETQYF. In DNA form, the CDR3 reads TGTGCCAGCAGCGTTGAAGAGACCCAGTACTTC.

The chain has TRBV7-3 and TRBJ2-5; the D call may be TRBD1 or TRBD2 (5 bases each). The CDR3 sequence is 15 residues long. The germline gives CDR1 SGHTA, CDR2 FQGTGA. V dropped 2 bases and J dropped 5 bases, with 15 bases sitting between them. The DNA for the CDR3 is TGTGCCAGCAGCTTAGGGGGTAGCTTAGGGGAGACCCAGTACTTC. Its translation: CASSLGGSLGETQYF.

This rearrangement joins TRBV28 to TRBJ2-5; perhaps TRBD1 as D (6 bases). Germline V gene lookup returns CDR1 MDHEN and CDR2 SYDVKM. The CDR3 is 14 amino acids. V was shortened by 1 base and J by 5 bases, with 11 bases between the two germline ends. CDR3 residues: CASSLLGRGETQYF. For the CDR3, the DNA is TGTGCCAGCAGTTTATTGGGCAGGGGTGAGACCCAGTACTTC.

A few counts support this clone. The chain couples TRBV4-3 to TRBJ1-3; D gene uncertain. The length of the CDR3 is 14 residues. Germline lookup yields CDR1 LGHNA and CDR2 YSLEER. With 0 bases removed from V and 7 bases from J, the gap between germline ends came to 10 bases. CDR3: CASSQDYQQNTIYF. As DNA, the CDR3 is TGCGCCAGCAGCCAAGATTACCAGCAGAACACCATATATTTT.

This chain joins TRBV28 and TRBJ1-5; weak D call: TRBD1 (5 bases). The CDR3 has 13 amino acids. CDR1 is MDHEN, CDR2 SYDVKM, per germline. V lost 3 bases and J 3 bases, leaving 6 bases between the germline ends. This CDR3 reads CASSFGTNQPQHF. CDR3 sequence (DNA): TGTGCCAGCAGTTTTGGGACCAATCAGCCCCAGCATTTT.

This clone was detected only a few times. The rearrangement joins TRBV9 to TRBJ2-2, with TRBD2 as a possible D gene (5 bases). Germline CDR1 is SGDLS and CDR2 is YYNGEE. This CDR3 has 15 residues. Trimming removed 0 bases from V and 5 bases from J, with 11 bases in between. CDR3 sequence: CASSVDGGRTGELFF. As DNA, the CDR3 is TGTGCCAGCAGCGTAGACGGTGGGAGAACCGGGGAGCTGTTTTTT.